Presented here are 14 T cell receptor beta chains from one specimen sequenced in a study of shared T cell receptors in the human thymus. TCRdb's copy holds only in-frame clones and misses some; the assay was immunoSEQ multiplex PCR. This table holds 600,000 to 900,000 clones, 80% to 90% found once. Separately, the same data were catalogued under a study of human thymus T cells.

Sequenced input: thymocytes. Receptors originate from a girl less than two years old with a congenital heart defect.

This chain links TRBV5-4 with TRBJ1-6; weak D call: TRBD1 (6 bases). The germline V gene has CDR1 SGHNT and CDR2 YYREEE (reference sequence). With 1 base removed from V and 7 bases from J, the gap between germline ends came to 12 bases. This CDR3 has 15 amino acids. The CDR3 DNA reads TGTGCCAGCAGCTTGAGTGGGACAAAGAATTCACCCCTCCACTTT. It codes for CASSLSGTKNSPLHF.

In this sample, this clone turned up once. This chain links TRBV5-1 with TRBJ1-1, with D possibly being TRBD1 (5 bases). The CDR3 has 17 amino acids. V dropped 4 bases and J dropped 0 bases, with 19 bases sitting between them. CDR1 is SGHRS and CDR2 is YFSETQ in the germline V gene. DNA of the CDR3: TGCGCCAGCAGCCCAGAGGAATTTGCAGGGTTGAACACTGAAGCTTTCTTT. This codes for CASSPEEFAGLNTEAFF.

V is TRBV7-8 and J is TRBJ2-5, with a tentative D call TRBD2 (5 bases). The J call is in doubt because the DNA end fits TRBJ2-7 better. The CDR3 covers 16 residues. Germline values: CDR1 SGHVS, CDR2 FQNEAQ. The CDR3 coding sequence is TGTGCCAGCAGCTTAATCCCCCGGGGAAACTCCTACGAGCAGTACTTC. Translated: CASSLIPRGNSYEQYF.

This clone occurred a few times. V and J are TRBV6-5 and TRBJ1-2; D is perhaps TRBD1 (6 bases). The V and J ends lost 4 bases and 2 bases respectively, with 14 bases between them. CDR1 is MNHEY and CDR2 is SVGAGI in the germline V gene. This CDR3 comprises 15 residues. For the CDR3, the DNA is TGTGCCAGCAGTTCCTTGACAGGCCCCAACTATGGCTACACCTTC. It translates to CASSSLTGPNYGYTF.

The V call is TRBV7-2, the J call TRBJ1-5; the D gene is possibly TRBD1 (5 bases). Trimming took off 5 bases at V and 2 bases at J, with 22 bases between the two ends. The CDR3 spans 18 residues. Germline assignment: CDR1 SGHTA and CDR2 FQGNSA. CDR3 in amino acids: CASSVSGAQGERNQPQHF. DNA of the CDR3: TGTGCCAGCAGCGTGAGCGGGGCTCAAGGGGAACGCAATCAGCCCCAGCATTTT.

The chain links TRBV4-1 to TRBJ2-1, with a possible D match to TRBD1 (7 bases). CDR1 and CDR2 from the germline V gene are MGHRA and YSYEKL. V was cut by 1 base and J by 1 base, with 26 bases left in between. The CDR3 contains 21 residues. The CDR3 coding sequence is TGCGCCAGCAGCCAAGTTATACCCGACTTTCAGGGGGGCCTATCCTACAATGAGCAGTTCTTC. Its protein is CASSQVIPDFQGGLSYNEQFF.

The genes are TRBV4-1 and TRBJ2-7, with TRBD2 matching 12 bases. The germline gives CDR1 MGHRA, CDR2 YSYEKL. V shed 0 bases and J 1 base; nucleotides not matched to a gene: 10. This CDR3 is built from 19 residues. This chain's CDR3 is CASSQETSGGEPTSYEQYF. CDR3 DNA: TGCGCCAGCAGCCAAGAGACTAGCGGGGGTGAACCGACTTCCTACGAGCAGTACTTC.

The chain links TRBV12-5 to TRBJ1-1, with D perhaps TRBD1 (6 bases). Germline CDR1 is LGHNT and CDR2 is FRNRAP. V gave up 7 bases and J gave up 7 bases, with 10 bases separating them. The CDR3 has 11 amino acids. This CDR3 is CASVEDSEAFF. For the CDR3, the DNA is TGTGCTAGTGTTGAGGACAGTGAAGCTTTCTTT. The full variable domain, completed using reference TRBV12-5 and TRBJ1-1, is DARVTQTPRHKVTEMGQEVTMRCQPILGHNTVFWYRQTMMQGLELLAYFRNRAPLDDSGMPKDRFSAEMPDATLATLKIQPSEPRDSAVYFCASVEDSEAFFGQGTRLTVV.

The chain employs TRBV6-5 and TRBJ2-7, with D possibly being TRBD1 (6 bases). This CDR3 contains 15 residues. The V end was cut by 4 bases, the J end by 3 bases, with 16 bases between. The germline V gene encodes CDR1 MNHEY and CDR2 SVGAGI. In nucleotides, the CDR3 is TGTGCCAGCAGTTCCGGGACATGGGACCTCTACGAGCAGTACTTC. Translation gives CASSSGTWDLYEQYF.

The V call is TRBV11-1, the J call TRBJ2-1; TRBD2 aligns across 14 bases. From germline, CDR1 is SGHAT and CDR2 FQDESV (reference sequence). J was trimmed by 5 bases and V by 0 bases; bases with no gene match: 3. CDR3 length equals 17 residues. The CDR3: CASSLAGLAGGNNEQFF. CDR3 nucleotide sequence: TGTGCCAGCAGCTTAGCAGGACTAGCGGGGGGTAACAATGAGCAGTTCTTC.

The chain recombines TRBV6-1 with TRBJ2-7; tentatively, D is TRBD1 (6 bases). Per germline, CDR1 MNHNS and CDR2 SASEGT. CDR3 length: 18 amino acids. Trimming pared 4 bases from V and 3 bases from J, leaving 25 bases between. CDR3 nucleotide sequence: TGTGCCAGCAGTGGACGGGACACTCAACCTCTTCGCCTCTACGAGCAGTACTTC. This sequence encodes CASSGRDTQPLRLYEQYF.

Only a few counts were recorded for this clone. The J gene is TRBJ1-1, the V gene TRBV13; D call uncertain. Germline CDR1 and CDR2: PRHDT and FYEKMQ (reference sequence). Trimming left V 5 bases short and J 1 base short, with 17 bases between. The CDR3 is made up of 16 amino acids. The CDR3 loop is CASSLLMAGKNTEAFF. The CDR3 nucleotides are TGTGCCAGCAGCCTGCTGATGGCAGGAAAGAACACTGAAGCTTTCTTT.

The CDR3 DNA reads as TGTGCCAGCAGCGTAGGAGGGTATAGCAATCAGCCCCAGCATTTT. It encodes CASSVGGYSNQPQHF. This chain connects TRBV9 to TRBJ1-5, with no clear D. Trimming stripped 0 bases from V and 0 bases from J, with 7 bases between. The germline V gene encodes CDR1 SGDLS and CDR2 YYNGEE. This CDR3 has 15 amino acids. Filled out from reference TRBV9 and TRBJ1-5, the complete variable domain reads DSGVTQTPKHLITATGQRVTLRCSPRSGDLSVYWYQQSLDQGLQFLIQYYNGEERAKGNILERFSAQQFPDLHSELNLSSLELGDSALYFCASSVGGYSNQPQHFGDGTRLSIL.

This chain joins TRBV5-5 and TRBJ1-3, with D perhaps matching TRBD1 (6 bases). The germline CDR1 and CDR2 sequences are SGHKS and YYEKEE (reference sequence). This CDR3 is 14 amino acids long. V lost 3 bases, J lost 2 bases, and 9 bases lay in between. DNA of the CDR3: TGTGCCAGCAGCTATGGACAGACTGGAAACACCATATATTTT. It translates to CASSYGQTGNTIYF.